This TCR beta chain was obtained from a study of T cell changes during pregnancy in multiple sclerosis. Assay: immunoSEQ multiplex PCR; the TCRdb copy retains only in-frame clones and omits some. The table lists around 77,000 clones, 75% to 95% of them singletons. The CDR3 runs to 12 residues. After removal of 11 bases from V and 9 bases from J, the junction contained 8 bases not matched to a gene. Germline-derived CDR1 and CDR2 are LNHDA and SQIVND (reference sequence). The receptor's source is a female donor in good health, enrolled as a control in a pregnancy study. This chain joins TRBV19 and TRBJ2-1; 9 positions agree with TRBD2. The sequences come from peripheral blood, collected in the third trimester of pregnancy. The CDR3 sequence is CAVSAGGFEQFF. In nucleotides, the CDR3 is TGTGCCGTAAGCGCGGGAGGGTTTGAGCAGTTCTTC.